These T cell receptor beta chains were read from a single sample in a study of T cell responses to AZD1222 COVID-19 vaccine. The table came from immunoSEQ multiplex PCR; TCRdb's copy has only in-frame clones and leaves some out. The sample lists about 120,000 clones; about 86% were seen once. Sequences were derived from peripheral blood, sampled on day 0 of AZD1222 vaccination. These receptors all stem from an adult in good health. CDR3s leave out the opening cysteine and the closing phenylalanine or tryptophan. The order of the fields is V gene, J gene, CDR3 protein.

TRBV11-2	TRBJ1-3	ASSAGLISGNTIY
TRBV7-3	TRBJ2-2	ASSPINARNTGELF
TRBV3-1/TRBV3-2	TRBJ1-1	ASGRDSRTEAF
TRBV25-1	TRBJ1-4	ASSGTGDSEKLF
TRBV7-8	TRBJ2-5	ASGGGKETQY
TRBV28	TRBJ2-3	ASSSPGGVSTDTQY
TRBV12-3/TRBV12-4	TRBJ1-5	ASSLSSYQPQH
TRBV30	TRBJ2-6	AWSVPLFSGSGANVLT
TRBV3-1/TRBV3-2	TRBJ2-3	ASSPWVEGVDTQY
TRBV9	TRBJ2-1	ASSGGSSGYNEQF
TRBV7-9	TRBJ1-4	ASSLMGGLGEKLF
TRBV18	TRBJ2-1	ASSPDQSSYNEQF
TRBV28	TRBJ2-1	ASSSTGAYNEQF
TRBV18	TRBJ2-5	ASSPRAGETQY
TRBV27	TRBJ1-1	ASRDEGQGARTEAF
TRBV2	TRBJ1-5	ASSLRDRGEQPQH
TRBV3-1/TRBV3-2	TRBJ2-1	ASSRGLAYNEQF
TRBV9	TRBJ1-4	ASSPRGMDEKLF
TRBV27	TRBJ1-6	ASSLRGSSYNSPLH
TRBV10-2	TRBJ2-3	ASSEQGTFTDTQY
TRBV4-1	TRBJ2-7	ASSQDMREQY
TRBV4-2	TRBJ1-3	ASSQAGGGASGNTIY
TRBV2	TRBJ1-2	ASKFLANYGYT
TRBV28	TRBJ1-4	ASSGTVPEKLF